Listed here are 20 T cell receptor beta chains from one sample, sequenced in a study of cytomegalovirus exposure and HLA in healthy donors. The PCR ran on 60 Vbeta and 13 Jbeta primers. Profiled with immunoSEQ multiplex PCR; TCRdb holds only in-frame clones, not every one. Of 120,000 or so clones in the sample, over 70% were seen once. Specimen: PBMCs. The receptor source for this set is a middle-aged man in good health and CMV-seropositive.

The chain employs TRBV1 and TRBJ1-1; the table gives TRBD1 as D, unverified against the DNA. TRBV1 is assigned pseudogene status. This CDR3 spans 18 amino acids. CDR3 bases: TGCACCAGCAGCCTAAGGTCCCAGACAGGGGGCGGGAGCACTGAAGCTTTCTTT. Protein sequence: CTSSLRSQTGGGSTEAFF.

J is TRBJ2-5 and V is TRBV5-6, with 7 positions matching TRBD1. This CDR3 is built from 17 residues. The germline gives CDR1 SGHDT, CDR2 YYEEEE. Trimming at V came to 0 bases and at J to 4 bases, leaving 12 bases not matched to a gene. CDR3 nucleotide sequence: TGTGCCAGCAGCTTGGTGGGTCGGGACCCAGGGGGAGAGACCCAGTACTTC. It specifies CASSLVGRDPGGETQYF.

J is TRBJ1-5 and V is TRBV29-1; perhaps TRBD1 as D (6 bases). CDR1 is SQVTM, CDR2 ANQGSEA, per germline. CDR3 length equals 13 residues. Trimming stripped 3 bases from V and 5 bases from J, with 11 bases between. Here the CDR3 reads CSVEVGADQPQHF. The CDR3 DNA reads TGCAGCGTTGAGGTGGGGGCTGATCAGCCCCAGCATTTT.

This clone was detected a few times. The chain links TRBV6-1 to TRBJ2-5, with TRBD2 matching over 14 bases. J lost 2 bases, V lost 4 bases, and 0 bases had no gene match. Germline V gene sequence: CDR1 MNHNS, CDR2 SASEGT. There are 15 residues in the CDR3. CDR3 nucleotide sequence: TGTGCCAGCAGTGGACTAGCGGGGGGGCAAGAGACCCAGTACTTC. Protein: CASSGLAGGQETQYF.

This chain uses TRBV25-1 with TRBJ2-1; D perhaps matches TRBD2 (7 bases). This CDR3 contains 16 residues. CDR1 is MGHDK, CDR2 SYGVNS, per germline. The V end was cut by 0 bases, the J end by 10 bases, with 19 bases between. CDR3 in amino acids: CASSEYTGRGLSEQFF. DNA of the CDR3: TGTGCCAGCAGTGAATATACAGGGAGGGGGTTATCCGAGCAGTTCTTC.

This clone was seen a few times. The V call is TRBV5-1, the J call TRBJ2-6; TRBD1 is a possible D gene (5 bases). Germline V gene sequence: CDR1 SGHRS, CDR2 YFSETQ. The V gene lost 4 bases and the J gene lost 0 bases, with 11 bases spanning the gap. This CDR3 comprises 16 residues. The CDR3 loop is CASSNAQGSGANVLTF. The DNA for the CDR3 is TGCGCCAGCAGCAATGCTCAGGGCTCTGGGGCCAACGTCCTGACTTTC.

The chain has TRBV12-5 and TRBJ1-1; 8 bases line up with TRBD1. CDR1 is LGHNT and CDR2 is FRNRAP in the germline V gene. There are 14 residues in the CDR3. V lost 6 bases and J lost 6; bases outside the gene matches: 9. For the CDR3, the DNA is TGTGCTAGTGGAGTGGACAGGGTAGGCGCTGAAGCTTTCTTT. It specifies CASGVDRVGAEAFF.

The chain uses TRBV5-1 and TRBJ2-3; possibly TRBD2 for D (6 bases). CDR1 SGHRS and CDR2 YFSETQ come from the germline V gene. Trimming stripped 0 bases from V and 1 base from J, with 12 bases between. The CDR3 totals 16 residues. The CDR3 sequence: CASSLVWEVGTDTQYF. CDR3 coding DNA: TGCGCCAGCAGCTTGGTTTGGGAGGTCGGCACAGATACGCAGTATTTT.

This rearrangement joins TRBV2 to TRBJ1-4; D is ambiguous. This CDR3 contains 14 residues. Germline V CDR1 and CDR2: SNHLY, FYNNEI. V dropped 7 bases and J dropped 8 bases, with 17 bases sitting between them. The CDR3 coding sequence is TGTGCCAGCAACCAGGACTTGTTCGACGAAAAACTGTTTTTT. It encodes CASNQDLFDEKLFF.

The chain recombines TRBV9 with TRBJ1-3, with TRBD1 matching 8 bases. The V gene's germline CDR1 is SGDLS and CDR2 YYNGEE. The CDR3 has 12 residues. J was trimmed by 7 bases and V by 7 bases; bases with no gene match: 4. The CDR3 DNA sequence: TGTGCCAGCGCAGGGGGCGGCAACACCATATATTTT. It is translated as CASAGGGNTIYF.

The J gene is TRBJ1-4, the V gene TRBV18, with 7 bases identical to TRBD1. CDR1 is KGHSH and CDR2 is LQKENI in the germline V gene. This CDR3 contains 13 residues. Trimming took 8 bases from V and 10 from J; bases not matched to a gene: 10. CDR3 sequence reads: CASRLTGLGKLFF. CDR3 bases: TGTGCCAGCCGACTGACAGGGTTGGGAAAACTGTTTTTT.

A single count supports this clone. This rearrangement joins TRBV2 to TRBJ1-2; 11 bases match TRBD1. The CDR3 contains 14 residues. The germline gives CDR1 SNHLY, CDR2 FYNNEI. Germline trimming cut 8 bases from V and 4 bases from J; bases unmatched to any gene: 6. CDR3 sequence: CASEQGTGGYGYTF. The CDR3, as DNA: TGTGCCAGCGAACAGGGGACAGGGGGCTATGGCTACACCTTC.

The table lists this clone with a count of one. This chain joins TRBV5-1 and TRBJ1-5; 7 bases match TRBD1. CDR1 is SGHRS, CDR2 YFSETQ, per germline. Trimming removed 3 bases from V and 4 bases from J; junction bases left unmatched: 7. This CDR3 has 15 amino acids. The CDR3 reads CASSYGTESNQPQHF. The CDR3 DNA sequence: TGCGCCAGCAGCTATGGGACAGAATCAAATCAGCCCCAGCATTTT.

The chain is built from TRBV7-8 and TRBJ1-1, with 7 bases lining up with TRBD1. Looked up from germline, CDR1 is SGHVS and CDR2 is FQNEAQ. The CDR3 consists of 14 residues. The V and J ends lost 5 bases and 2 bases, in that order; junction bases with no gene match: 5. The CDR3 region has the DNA TGTGCCAGCAGCGTGGGACAGAGAAACACTGAAGCTTTCTTT. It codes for CASSVGQRNTEAFF. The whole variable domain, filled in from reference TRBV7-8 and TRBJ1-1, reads GAGVSQSPRYKVAKRGQDVALRCDPISGHVSLFWYQQALGQGPEFLTYFQNEAQLDKSGLPSDRFFAERPEGSVSTLKIQRTQQEDSAVYLCASSVGQRNTEAFFGQGTRLTVV.

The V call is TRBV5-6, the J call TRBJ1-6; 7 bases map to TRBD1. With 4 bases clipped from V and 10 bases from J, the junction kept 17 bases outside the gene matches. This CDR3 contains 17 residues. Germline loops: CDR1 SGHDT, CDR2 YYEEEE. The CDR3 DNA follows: TGTGCCAGCAGCAAGACTACGACAGGGTCGTTCTTGTCACCCCTCCACTTT. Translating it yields CASSKTTTGSFLSPLHF.

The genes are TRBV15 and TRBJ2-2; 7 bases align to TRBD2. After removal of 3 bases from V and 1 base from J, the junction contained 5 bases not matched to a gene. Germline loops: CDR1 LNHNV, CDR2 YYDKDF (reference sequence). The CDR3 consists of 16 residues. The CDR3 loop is CATSSAGEWNTGELFF. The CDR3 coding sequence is TGTGCCACCAGCAGCGCGGGAGAGTGGAACACCGGGGAGCTGTTTTTT.

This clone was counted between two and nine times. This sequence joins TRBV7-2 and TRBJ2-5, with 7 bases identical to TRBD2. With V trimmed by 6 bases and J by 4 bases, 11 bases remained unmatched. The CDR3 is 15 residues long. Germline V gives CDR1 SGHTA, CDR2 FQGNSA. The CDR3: CASSPGGRAAETQYF. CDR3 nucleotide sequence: TGTGCCAGCAGTCCCGGGGGGAGGGCCGCAGAGACCCAGTACTTC. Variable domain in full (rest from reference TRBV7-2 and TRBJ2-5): GAGVSQSPSNKVTEKGKDVELRCDPISGHTALYWYRQSLGQGLEFLIYFQGNSAPDKSGLPSDRFSAERTGGSVSTLTIQRTQQEDSAVYLCASSPGGRAAETQYFGPGTRLLVL.

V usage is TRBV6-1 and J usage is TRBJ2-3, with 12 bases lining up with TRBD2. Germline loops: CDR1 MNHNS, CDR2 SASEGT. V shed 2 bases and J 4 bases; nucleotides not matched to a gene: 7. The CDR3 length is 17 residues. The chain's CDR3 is CASSELEASGGADTQYF. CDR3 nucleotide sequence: TGTGCCAGCAGTGAACTGGAGGCTAGCGGGGGGGCAGATACGCAGTATTTT.

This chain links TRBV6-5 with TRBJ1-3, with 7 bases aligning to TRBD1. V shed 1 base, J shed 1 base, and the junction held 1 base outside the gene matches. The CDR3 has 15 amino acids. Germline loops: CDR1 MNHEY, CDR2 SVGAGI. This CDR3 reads CASSYLTGSGNTIYF. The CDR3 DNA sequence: TGTGCCAGCAGTTACTTGACAGGGTCTGGAAACACCATATATTTT.

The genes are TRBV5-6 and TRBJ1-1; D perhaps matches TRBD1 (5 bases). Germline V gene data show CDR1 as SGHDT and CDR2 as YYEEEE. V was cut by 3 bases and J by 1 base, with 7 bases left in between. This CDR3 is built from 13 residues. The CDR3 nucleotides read TGTGCCAGCAGCTCGGACACGAACACTGAAGCTTTCTTT. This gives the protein CASSSDTNTEAFF.